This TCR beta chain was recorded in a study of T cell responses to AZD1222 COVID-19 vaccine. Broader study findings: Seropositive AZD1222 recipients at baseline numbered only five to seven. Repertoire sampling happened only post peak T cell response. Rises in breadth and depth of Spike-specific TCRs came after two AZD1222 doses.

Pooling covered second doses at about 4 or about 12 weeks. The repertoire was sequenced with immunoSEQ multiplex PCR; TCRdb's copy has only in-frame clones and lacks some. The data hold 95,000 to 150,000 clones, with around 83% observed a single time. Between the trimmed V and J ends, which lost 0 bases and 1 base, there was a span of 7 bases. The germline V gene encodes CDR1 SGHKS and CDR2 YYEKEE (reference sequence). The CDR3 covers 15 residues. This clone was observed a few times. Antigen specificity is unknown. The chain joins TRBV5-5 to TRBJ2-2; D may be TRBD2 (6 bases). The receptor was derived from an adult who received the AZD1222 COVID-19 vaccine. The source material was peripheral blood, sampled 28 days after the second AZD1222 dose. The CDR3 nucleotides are TGTGCCAGCAGCTTGGGCGGGGAGAACACCGGGGAGCTGTTTTTT. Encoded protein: CASSLGGENTGELFF.